This is a list of T cell receptor beta chains from one sample in a study of human T cells and chemical hapten exposure. TCRdb reprocessed the RACE reads with MiXCR, giving one entry per CDR3 protein. The table lists roughly 52,000 distinct CDR3 sequences, approximately 11% of them singletons. Sequenced here: whole blood, sampled in connection with sensitization to the hapten diphenylcyclopropenone (DPC). Receptors were obtained from a woman aged 40 to 55 with alopecia areata. Some clones in this sample may be carry-over from other donors' samples. Each CDR3 is given with its conserved first and last residue. D genes are given only for firm matches. Only some rows state a clone size, as once, few, many or a class for expanded clones.

d_call: TRBD1
j_call: TRBJ2-5
clone_size: many
v_call: TRBV18
cdr3_aa: CASSPGQGVQETQYF
cdr3_nt: TGTGCCAGCTCACCCGGACAGGGCGTCCAAGAGACCCAGTACTTC

d_call: -
j_call: TRBJ2-5
clone_size: many
v_call: TRBV29-1
cdr3_aa: CSVEDLPGQETQYF
cdr3_nt: TGCAGCGTTGAAGATCTGCCGGGCCAAGAGACCCAGTACTTC

d_call: TRBD1
j_call: TRBJ2-2
clone_size: few
v_call: TRBV7-7
cdr3_aa: CASSPGQGITGELFF
cdr3_nt: TGTGCTAGCAGCCCTGGACAGGGGATCACCGGGGAGCTGTTTTTT

d_call: -
j_call: TRBJ1-4
clone_size: -
v_call: TRBV29-1
cdr3_aa: CSVGSTANEKLFF
cdr3_nt: TGCAGCGTTGGAAGCACAGCAAATGAAAAACTGTTTTTT

d_call: -
j_call: TRBJ1-1
clone_size: few
v_call: TRBV29-1
cdr3_aa: CSVEEGRVTEAFF
cdr3_nt: TGCAGCGTTGAGGAGGGGAGGGTCACTGAAGCTTTCTTT

d_call: -
j_call: TRBJ2-1
clone_size: few
v_call: TRBV29-1
cdr3_aa: CSGWDNEQFF
cdr3_nt: TGCAGCGGTTGGGACAATGAGCAGTTCTTC

d_call: -
j_call: TRBJ1-5
clone_size: many
v_call: TRBV5-1
cdr3_aa: CASSLGDLMGGQPQHF
cdr3_nt: TGCGCCAGCAGCTTGGGGGACTTAATGGGAGGTCAGCCCCAGCATTTT

d_call: -
j_call: TRBJ1-5
clone_size: few
v_call: TRBV28
cdr3_aa: CASSFGVSNQPQHF
cdr3_nt: TGTGCCAGCAGTTTCGGCGTTAGCAATCAGCCCCAGCATTTT

d_call: -
j_call: TRBJ2-6
clone_size: many
v_call: TRBV10-3
cdr3_aa: CAIRDSSGANVLTF
cdr3_nt: TGTGCCATCAGGGACAGCTCTGGGGCCAACGTCCTGACTTTC

d_call: TRBD1
j_call: TRBJ2-2
clone_size: -
v_call: TRBV24-1
cdr3_aa: CATAGTGENTGELFF
cdr3_nt: TGTGCCACAGCCGGGACAGGGGAGAACACCGGGGAGCTGTTTTTT

d_call: TRBD2
j_call: TRBJ2-7
clone_size: -
v_call: TRBV6-2/TRBV6-3
cdr3_aa: CASSLAGESYEQYF
cdr3_nt: TGTGCCAGCAGTTTAGCGGGAGAGTCCTACGAGCAGTACTTC

d_call: TRBD1
j_call: TRBJ1-5
clone_size: -
v_call: TRBV5-5
cdr3_aa: CASSWETGQGQPQHF
cdr3_nt: TGTGCCAGCAGCTGGGAGACAGGGCAGGGGCAGCCCCAGCATTTT

d_call: -
j_call: TRBJ1-1
clone_size: -
v_call: TRBV12-3/TRBV12-4
cdr3_aa: CASISQASNTEAFF
cdr3_nt: TGTGCCAGCATCTCACAGGCTTCAAACACTGAAGCTTTCTTT

d_call: -
j_call: TRBJ2-1
clone_size: few
v_call: TRBV6-1
cdr3_aa: CASSPTGEVQFF
cdr3_nt: TGTGCCAGCAGTCCCACGGGGGAAGTGCAGTTCTTC

d_call: -
j_call: TRBJ1-2
clone_size: many
v_call: TRBV3-1
cdr3_aa: CASSHSVHPNGYTF
cdr3_nt: TGTGCCAGCAGCCATTCCGTCCACCCAAATGGCTACACCTTC

d_call: -
j_call: TRBJ2-2
clone_size: many
v_call: TRBV29-1
cdr3_aa: CSVGHPLTGELFF
cdr3_nt: TGCAGCGTGGGACACCCGCTCACCGGGGAGCTGTTTTTT

d_call: -
j_call: TRBJ2-2
clone_size: few
v_call: TRBV7-2
cdr3_aa: CASSFQPANTGELFF
cdr3_nt: TGTGCCAGCAGCTTTCAGCCGGCGAACACCGGGGAGCTGTTTTTT

d_call: -
j_call: TRBJ1-5
clone_size: many
v_call: TRBV2
cdr3_aa: CASSVPVPGQPQHF
cdr3_nt: TGTGCCAGCAGTGTCCCAGTTCCCGGTCAGCCCCAGCATTTT

d_call: -
j_call: TRBJ2-7
clone_size: -
v_call: TRBV7-9
cdr3_aa: CASSSTLGGRNSYEQYF
cdr3_nt: TGTGCCAGCAGCTCCACCCTGGGTGGGAGGAACTCCTACGAGCAGTACTTC

d_call: TRBD2
j_call: TRBJ2-7
clone_size: few
v_call: TRBV5-5
cdr3_aa: CASSPEAGISYEQYF
cdr3_nt: TGTGCCAGCAGCCCCGAAGCGGGGATCTCCTACGAGCAGTACTTC

d_call: TRBD2
j_call: TRBJ2-2
clone_size: many
v_call: TRBV12-3/TRBV12-4
cdr3_aa: CASSLATSGSNTGELFF
cdr3_nt: TGTGCCAGCAGTTTAGCCACTAGCGGGAGTAACACCGGGGAGCTGTTTTTT

d_call: TRBD2
j_call: TRBJ2-3
clone_size: many
v_call: TRBV2
cdr3_aa: CASRRRGAGNTDTQYF
cdr3_nt: TGTGCCAGCAGACGCCGGGGAGCGGGGAACACAGATACGCAGTATTTT

d_call: -
j_call: TRBJ1-3
clone_size: -
v_call: TRBV11-3
cdr3_aa: CASSRGSAGNTIYF
cdr3_nt: TGTGCCAGCTCCCGGGGGTCTGCTGGAAACACCATATATTTT

d_call: -
j_call: TRBJ2-7
clone_size: -
v_call: TRBV28
cdr3_aa: CASRSSGYEQYF
cdr3_nt: TGTGCCAGCAGGAGTTCTGGATACGAGCAGTACTTC

d_call: -
j_call: TRBJ1-6
clone_size: -
v_call: TRBV7-2
cdr3_aa: CASSPAAREGSPLHF
cdr3_nt: TGTGCCAGCAGCCCCGCCGCCAGGGAGGGATCACCCCTCCACTTT

d_call: -
j_call: TRBJ1-1
clone_size: many
v_call: TRBV10-2
cdr3_aa: CASGKGVNTEAFF
cdr3_nt: TGCGCCAGCGGTAAGGGAGTTAACACTGAAGCTTTCTTT

d_call: -
j_call: TRBJ2-3
clone_size: medium-sized
v_call: TRBV5-1
cdr3_aa: CASSLDTDTQYF
cdr3_nt: TGTGCCAGCAGCTTAGACACAGATACGCAGTATTTT

d_call: TRBD1
j_call: TRBJ1-1
clone_size: many
v_call: TRBV20-1
cdr3_aa: CSAGYGQDLEAFF
cdr3_nt: TGCAGTGCTGGGTATGGACAGGATCTAGAAGCTTTCTTT

d_call: -
j_call: TRBJ1-4
clone_size: -
v_call: TRBV6-4
cdr3_aa: CASSEIGRVSNEKLFF
cdr3_nt: TGTGCCAGCAGTGAAATTGGACGGGTTTCTAATGAAAAACTGTTTTTT

d_call: -
j_call: TRBJ2-7
clone_size: many
v_call: TRBV30
cdr3_aa: CAWSMGLGNYEQYF
cdr3_nt: TGTGCCTGGAGTATGGGGTTGGGAAACTACGAGCAGTACTTC

d_call: TRBD2
j_call: TRBJ2-2
clone_size: many
v_call: TRBV11-2
cdr3_aa: CASSLVRTRTGELFF
cdr3_nt: TGTGCCAGCAGCTTAGTCAGGACTAGGACCGGGGAGCTGTTTTTT

d_call: -
j_call: TRBJ1-2
clone_size: many
v_call: TRBV4-2
cdr3_aa: CASSQDQGSQYGYTF
cdr3_nt: TGTGCCAGCAGCCAAGATCAGGGATCACAATATGGCTACACCTTC

d_call: TRBD1
j_call: TRBJ1-1
clone_size: many
v_call: TRBV29-1
cdr3_aa: CSVGQGNTEAFF
cdr3_nt: TGCAGCGTGGGACAGGGGAACACTGAAGCTTTCTTT

d_call: -
j_call: TRBJ1-5
clone_size: -
v_call: TRBV6-2/TRBV6-3
cdr3_aa: CASSTVVQDLNSNQPQHF
cdr3_nt: TGTGCCAGCAGTACCGTTGTCCAGGATCTCAATAGCAATCAGCCCCAGCATTTT

d_call: TRBD1
j_call: TRBJ2-7
clone_size: few
v_call: TRBV4-1
cdr3_aa: CASSEDRSSYEQYF
cdr3_nt: TGCGCCAGCAGCGAGGACAGGAGCTCCTACGAGCAGTACTTC